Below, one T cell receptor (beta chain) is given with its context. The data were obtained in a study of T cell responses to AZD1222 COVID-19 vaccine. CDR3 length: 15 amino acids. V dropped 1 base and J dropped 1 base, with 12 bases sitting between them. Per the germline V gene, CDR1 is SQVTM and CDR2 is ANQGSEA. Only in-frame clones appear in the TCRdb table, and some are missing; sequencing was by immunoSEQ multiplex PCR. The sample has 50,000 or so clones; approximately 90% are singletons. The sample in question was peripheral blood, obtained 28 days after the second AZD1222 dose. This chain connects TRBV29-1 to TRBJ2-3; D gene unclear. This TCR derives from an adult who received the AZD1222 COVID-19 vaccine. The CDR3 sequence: CSVEGGQAGTDTQYF. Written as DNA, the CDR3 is TGCAGCGTTGAAGGGGGTCAGGCGGGCACAGATACGCAGTATTTT.